Below, 8 T cell receptor beta chains from the same sample are listed, as sequenced in a study of blood T cell repertoires in COVID-19. The assay was immunoSEQ multiplex PCR, and TCRdb's table has in-frame clones only and misses some. The sample holds under 55,000 clones, over 75% seen once. Sequenced sample: peripheral blood. The receptors stem from a human donor in a cohort sampled during active COVID-19.

This chain links TRBV6-5 with TRBJ1-1; TRBD1 is a possible D gene (5 bases). The germline V and J ends were trimmed by 5 bases and 2 bases, with 15 bases remaining between them. The CDR3 length is 15 residues. CDR1 is MNHEY, CDR2 SVGAGI, per germline. The CDR3 region is CASSSLGRTNTEAFF. The CDR3 bases are TGTGCCAGCAGTAGCCTGGGGCGGACCAACACTGAAGCTTTCTTT.

This clone was seen only a few times. The chain combines TRBV9 with TRBJ2-2; possible D gene TRBD1, 6 bases. The CDR3 spans 14 residues. Trimming removed 3 bases from V and 7 bases from J, with 13 bases in between. The germline V gene has CDR1 SGDLS and CDR2 YYNGEE. CDR3 sequence (DNA): TGTGCCAGCAGCGCCTACAGGGCGGGCGGGGAGCTGTTTTTT. Translating it yields CASSAYRAGGELFF.

This CDR3 reads CASPPHPGRAGPYEQYF. The CDR3 DNA reads TGTGCCAGCCCTCCTCACCCCGGCAGGGCAGGTCCCTACGAGCAGTACTTC. The V and J genes are TRBV28 and TRBJ2-7; TRBD1 is a possible D gene (5 bases). The germline V gene encodes CDR1 MDHEN and CDR2 SYDVKM. Trimming pared 8 bases from V and 2 bases from J, leaving 25 bases between. CDR3 length: 17 amino acids.

The V gene is TRBV28, the J gene TRBJ2-3; 7 bases align to TRBD2. The V and J ends lost 4 bases and 2 bases, in that order; junction bases with no gene match: 9. CDR1 MDHEN and CDR2 SYDVKM come from the germline V gene. The CDR3 length is 16 residues. CDR3 in amino acids: CASSSASGYSTDTQYF. The CDR3, as DNA: TGTGCCAGCAGTTCTGCTAGCGGCTACTCCACAGATACGCAGTATTTT.

The CDR3 bases are TGTGCCAGCAGTCGGACTAGCGGGAGAGGGGGCTTATCCTACAATGAGCAGTTCTTC. Protein: CASSRTSGRGGLSYNEQFF. This sequence joins TRBV9 and TRBJ2-1, with 13 nucleotides matching TRBD2. Germline loops: CDR1 SGDLS, CDR2 YYNGEE. The CDR3 spans 19 residues. V was clipped by 5 bases and J by 1 base; unmatched bases: 12.

This chain links TRBV5-1 with TRBJ2-3; TRBD2 might be the D (6 bases). CDR3 length: 14 amino acids. Germline V CDR1 and CDR2: SGHRS, YFSETQ. V lost 4 bases to trimming and J lost 3 bases, with 12 bases between them. The CDR3 region has the DNA TGCGCCAGCAGCCCCGGGACTGGGACAGATACGCAGTATTTT. It translates to CASSPGTGTDTQYF.

The chain couples TRBV24-1 to TRBJ2-3; TRBD1 might be the D (6 bases). Germline CDR1 reads KGHDR; CDR2 reads SFDVKD. Trimming shortened V by 4 bases and J by 7 bases, and 8 bases separated the two germline ends. The CDR3 loop spans 12 amino acids. CDR3 loop: CATSDRGHTQYF. The CDR3 bases are TGTGCCACCAGTGACAGGGGACATACGCAGTATTTT.

This clone appeared once. This chain links TRBV5-4 with TRBJ1-1; TRBD1 might be the D (5 bases). The CDR3 has 13 amino acids. Germline CDR1 is SGHNT and CDR2 is YYREEE (reference sequence). Between the trimmed V and J ends, which lost 5 bases and 2 bases, there was a span of 10 bases. The CDR3 reads CASRLTGNTEAFF. In DNA, the CDR3 is TGTGCCAGCAGACTAACAGGAAACACTGAAGCTTTCTTT.